This T cell receptor (beta chain) derives from a study of T cell clonotyping in hematopoietic cell transplantation. Findings and limits, study-wide: Pathologically expanded recipient clonotypes increased progressively from day 30 to day 180 as diversity fell.

This clone was counted once. Its antigen is undetermined. Assay used: immunoSEQ multiplex PCR; TCRdb lists only in-frame clones, some missing. The sample yields some 8,300 clones, roughly 85% seen once. This CDR3 has 12 amino acids. Germline V gene sequence: CDR1 SGHTA, CDR2 FQGNSA. V was shortened by 3 bases and J by 6 bases, with 9 bases between the two germline ends. Recipients were bled about 28 days pretransplant and at posttransplant days 30, 100, 180. The source material was PBMCs, sampled 180 days after allogeneic stem cell transplant. This TCR was recovered from a female patient aged 30 to 45 who had an allogeneic stem cell transplant, so the T cells may come from the graft donor. Some clones in this sample may be carry-over from other donors' samples. The J gene is TRBJ2-7, the V gene TRBV7-2, with a possible D match to TRBD1 (6 bases). This chain's CDR3 is CASSFTGFEQYF. The CDR3 DNA follows: TGTGCCAGCAGCTTCACAGGGTTCGAGCAGTACTTC.